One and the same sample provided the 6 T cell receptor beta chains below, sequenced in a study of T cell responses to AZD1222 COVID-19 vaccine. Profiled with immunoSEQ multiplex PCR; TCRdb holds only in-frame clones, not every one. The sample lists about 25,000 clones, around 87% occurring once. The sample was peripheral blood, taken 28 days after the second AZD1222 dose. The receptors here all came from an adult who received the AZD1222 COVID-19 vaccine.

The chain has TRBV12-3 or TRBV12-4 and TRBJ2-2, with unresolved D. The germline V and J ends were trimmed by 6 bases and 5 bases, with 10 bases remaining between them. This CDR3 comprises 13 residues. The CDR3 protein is CASRLETTGELFF. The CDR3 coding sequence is TGTGCCAGCAGGTTGGAGACAACCGGGGAGCTGTTTTTT.

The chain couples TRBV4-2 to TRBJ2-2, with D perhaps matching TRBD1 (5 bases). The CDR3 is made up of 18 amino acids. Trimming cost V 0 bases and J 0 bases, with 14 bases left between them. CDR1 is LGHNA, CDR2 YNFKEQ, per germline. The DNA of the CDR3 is TGTGCCAGCAGCCAAGATTCCCAGGGCGCCCCGAACACCGGGGAGCTGTTTTTT. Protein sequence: CASSQDSQGAPNTGELFF.

For the CDR3, the DNA is TGTGCCTGGAGCCCCAGGTGGGCACGAGGCACAGATACGCAGTATTTT. It specifies CAWSPRWARGTDTQYF. V is TRBV30 and J is TRBJ2-3; D remains unclear. The germline V gene encodes CDR1 GTSNPN and CDR2 SVGIG (reference sequence). The CDR3 contains 16 residues. Trimming pared 3 bases from V and 1 base from J, leaving 17 bases between.

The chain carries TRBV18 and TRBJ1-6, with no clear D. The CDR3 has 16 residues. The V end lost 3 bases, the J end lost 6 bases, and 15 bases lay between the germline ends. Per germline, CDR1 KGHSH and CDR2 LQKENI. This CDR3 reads CASSPGRARTNSPLHF. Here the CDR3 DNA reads TGTGCCAGCTCACCGGGGAGGGCTCGGACTAATTCACCCCTCCACTTT. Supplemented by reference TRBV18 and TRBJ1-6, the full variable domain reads NAGVMQNPRHLVRRRGQEARLRCSPMKGHSHVYWYRQLPEEGLKFMVYLQKENIIDESGMPKERFSAEFPKEGPSILRIQQVVRGDSAAYFCASSPGRARTNSPLHFGNGTRLTVT.

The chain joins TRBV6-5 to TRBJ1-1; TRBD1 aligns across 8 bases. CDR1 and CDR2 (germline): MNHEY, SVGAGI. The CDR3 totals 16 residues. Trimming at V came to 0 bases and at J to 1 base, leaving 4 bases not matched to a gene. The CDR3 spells CASSYSTGAWNTEAFF. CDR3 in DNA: TGTGCCAGCAGTTACTCGACAGGGGCTTGGAACACTGAAGCTTTCTTT.

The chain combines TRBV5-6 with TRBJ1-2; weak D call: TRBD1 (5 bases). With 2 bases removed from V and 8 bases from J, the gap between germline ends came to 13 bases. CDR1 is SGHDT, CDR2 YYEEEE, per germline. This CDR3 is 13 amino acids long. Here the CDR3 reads CASSFNEGRGYTF. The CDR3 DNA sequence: TGTGCCAGCAGCTTCAATGAGGGGCGAGGCTACACCTTC.